These 25 T cell receptor beta chains came from one sample sequenced in a study of blood T cell repertoires in COVID-19. TCRdb's copy holds only in-frame clones and misses some; the assay was immunoSEQ multiplex PCR. The sample records around 300,000 clones, 86% being singletons. Sequenced input: peripheral blood. The receptor set was obtained from a woman aged 25 to 39 with active or convalescent COVID-19.

CDR3 nucleotides: TGTGCCAGTGGACAGGGATATGAGCAGTTCTTC. The encoded protein is CASGQGYEQFF. The gene calls are TRBV19 and TRBJ2-1; 8 bases map to TRBD1. CDR1 LNHDA and CDR2 SQIVND come from the germline V gene (reference sequence). J lost 8 bases, V lost 8 bases, and 2 bases had no gene match. The length of the CDR3 is 11 residues.

V and J are TRBV7-9 and TRBJ2-3; a weak D match, TRBD2 (7 bases). The V and J ends lost 5 bases and 6 bases respectively, with 27 bases between them. The CDR3 is 18 amino acids. CDR1 SEHNR and CDR2 FQNEAQ come from the germline V gene (reference sequence). CDR3 sequence: CASSHPGRGATLRDTQYF. As DNA, the CDR3 is TGTGCCAGCAGCCACCCTGGGAGGGGGGCAACCTTACGGGATACGCAGTATTTT. The variable domain in full, with the rest retrieved from reference TRBV7-9 and TRBJ2-3, is DTGVSQNPRHKITKRGQNVTFRCDPISEHNRLYWYRQTLGQGPEFLTYFQNEAQLEKSRLLSDRFSAERPKGSFSTLEIQRTEQGDSAMYLCASSHPGRGATLRDTQYFGPGTRLTVL.

The V call is TRBV18, the J call TRBJ1-5; D remains unclear. The germline CDR1 and CDR2 sequences are KGHSH and LQKENI. The CDR3 contains 15 residues. V gave up 5 bases and J gave up 0 bases, with 11 bases separating them. The CDR3 loop reads CASSGGASSNQPQHF. In DNA, the CDR3 is TGTGCCAGCTCAGGCGGTGCATCTAGCAATCAGCCCCAGCATTTT.

The rearrangement uses TRBV7-2 and TRBJ2-1; 10 bases map to TRBD2. The germline V gene has CDR1 SGHTA and CDR2 FQGNSA. J was trimmed by 3 bases and V by 5 bases; bases with no gene match: 7. This CDR3 is 16 amino acids long. CDR3 bases: TGTGCCAGCAGCAGGGAACTAGCGGGGTACTACAATGAGCAGTTCTTC. Protein product: CASSRELAGYYNEQFF. The entire variable domain, with the rest obtained from reference TRBV7-2 and TRBJ2-1, is as follows: GAGVSQSPSNKVTEKGKDVELRCDPISGHTALYWYRQSLGQGLEFLIYFQGNSAPDKSGLPSDRFSAERTGGSVSTLTIQRTQQEDSAVYLCASSRELAGYYNEQFFGPGTRLTVL.

V gene TRBV5-1 combines with J gene TRBJ1-4, with TRBD1 matching over 8 bases. The CDR3 covers 15 residues. The ends lost 4 bases at V and 4 bases at J; junction bases unmatched: 6. Germline-derived CDR1 and CDR2 are SGHRS and YFSETQ. The CDR3 DNA sequence: TGCGCCAGCAGCCCCGACAGGGGAGTTAATGAAAAACTGTTTTTT. The encoded protein is CASSPDRGVNEKLFF.

The rearrangement joins TRBV6-5 to TRBJ1-1, with 9 bases fitting TRBD1. The CDR3 is 15 amino acids. The trim removed 6 bases at V and 3 bases at J, leaving 8 bases unmatched. Germline-derived CDR1 and CDR2 are MNHEY and SVGAGI. Here the CDR3 reads CASRGNRGRDTEAFF. In DNA form, the CDR3 reads TGTGCCAGCAGGGGTAACAGGGGGCGAGACACTGAAGCTTTCTTT.

The V call is TRBV5-4, the J call TRBJ2-5, with D possibly matching TRBD1 (5 bases). The germline CDR1 and CDR2 sequences are SGHNT and YYREEE (reference sequence). There are 14 residues in the CDR3. V was clipped by 1 base and J by 4 bases, with 11 bases between them. The CDR3 is CASSLWQGTETQYF. In nucleotides, the CDR3 is TGTGCCAGCAGCTTGTGGCAGGGTACAGAGACCCAGTACTTC.

This chain joins TRBV6-5 and TRBJ1-3; D remains ambiguous. The CDR3 runs to 13 residues. Deletions cut 8 bases from V and 4 bases from J, with 12 bases between. CDR1 is MNHEY and CDR2 is SVGAGI in the germline V gene. CDR3 amino acids: CASSEQSGNTIYF. The CDR3 DNA reads TGTGCCAGCTCCGAACAGAGCGGAAACACCATATATTTT.

The chain links TRBV25-1 to TRBJ2-7, with D possibly TRBD1 on 5 matching bases. Between the trimmed V and J ends, which lost 7 bases and 5 bases, there was a span of 18 bases. CDR1 is MGHDK and CDR2 is SYGVNS in the germline V gene. The CDR3 contains 14 residues. CDR3 region: CASKGRTFVDEQYF. In DNA form, the CDR3 reads TGTGCCAGCAAGGGGCGGACATTCGTCGACGAGCAGTACTTC.

This clone was seen just once. The chain combines TRBV4-2 with TRBJ1-1; D is possibly TRBD1 (6 bases). Trimming removed 0 bases from V and 0 bases from J, with 14 bases in between. The CDR3 runs to 17 residues. CDR1 is LGHNA and CDR2 is YNFKEQ in the germline V gene. The chain's CDR3 is CASSQDFRGRMNTEAFF. CDR3 coding DNA: TGTGCCAGCAGCCAAGATTTCAGGGGACGGATGAACACTGAAGCTTTCTTT.

This rearrangement joins TRBV19 to TRBJ1-5; weak D call: TRBD1 (5 bases). The CDR3 totals 16 residues. Trimming removed 7 bases at V and 0 bases at J, with 16 bases between. Germline CDR1 LNHDA, CDR2 SQIVND (reference sequence). CDR3: CASKKDRSPSNQPQHF. In nucleotides, the CDR3 is TGTGCCAGTAAGAAAGACAGATCCCCTAGCAATCAGCCCCAGCATTTT.

The chain couples TRBV5-1 to TRBJ2-3; tentatively, D is TRBD1 (7 bases). Trimming left V 1 base short and J 2 bases short, with 11 bases between. The CDR3 contains 15 residues. CDR1 and CDR2 (germline): SGHRS, YFSETQ. The CDR3 is CASSLQGGFTDTQYF. Here the CDR3 DNA reads TGCGCCAGCAGCTTGCAGGGGGGTTTCACAGATACGCAGTATTTT.

The chain is built from TRBV7-2 and TRBJ2-6, with D possibly matching TRBD1 (6 bases). The CDR3 runs 15 residues. Germline V gene sequence: CDR1 SGHTA, CDR2 FQGNSA. Trimming stripped 6 bases from V and 0 bases from J, with 9 bases between. DNA of the CDR3: TGTGCCAGCAGGCTACAGGGCTCTGGGGCCAACGTCCTGACTTTC. Its protein is CASRLQGSGANVLTF.

J is TRBJ2-7 and V is TRBV7-9; 9 bases align to TRBD1. The CDR3 totals 16 residues. The trim removed 5 bases at V and 5 bases at J, leaving 13 bases unmatched. In germline, CDR1 is SEHNR, CDR2 FQNEAQ (reference sequence). Here the CDR3 reads CASSRTPGTGWHEQYF. CDR3 coding DNA: TGTGCCAGCAGCCGAACACCCGGGACAGGGTGGCACGAGCAGTACTTC.

This clone appeared once. The V and J genes are TRBV27 and TRBJ2-1, with 8 bases identical to TRBD2. CDR3 length: 15 amino acids. The germline gives CDR1 MNHEY, CDR2 SMNVEV (reference sequence). V lost 4 bases, J lost 4 bases, and 6 bases stayed unmatched. The CDR3 reads CASSSRGGSYNEQFF. In nucleotides, the CDR3 is TGTGCCAGCAGTTCCCGCGGGGGGTCGTACAATGAGCAGTTCTTC.

The chain joins TRBV24-1 to TRBJ2-3, with D possibly TRBD2 on 6 matching bases. The CDR3 totals 14 residues. V lost 3 bases and J lost 0, with 6 bases in between. Germline V CDR1 and CDR2: KGHDR, SFDVKD. The CDR3 reads CATSDGGSTDTQYF. CDR3 nucleotide sequence: TGTGCCACCAGTGATGGGGGGAGCACAGATACGCAGTATTTT.

This chain connects TRBV19 to TRBJ1-5; perhaps TRBD1 as D (6 bases). The germline V and J ends were trimmed by 0 bases and 7 bases, with 13 bases remaining between them. The CDR3 spans 15 residues. Germline V gives CDR1 LNHDA, CDR2 SQIVND (reference sequence). CDR3 DNA: TGTGCCAGTAGTATAGATCTCGGGGGGCGACAGCCCCAGCATTTT. Its translation is CASSIDLGGRQPQHF. Complete variable domain (other parts from reference TRBV19 and TRBJ1-5): DGGITQSPKYLFRKEGQNVTLSCEQNLNHDAMYWYRQDPGQGLRLIYYSQIVNDFQKGDIAEGYSVSREKKESFPLTVTSAQKNPTAFYLCASSIDLGGRQPQHFGDGTRLSIL.

This sequence joins TRBV7-2 and TRBJ2-5; D call uncertain. Germline loops: CDR1 SGHTA, CDR2 FQGNSA. V lost 2 bases, J lost 2 bases, and 12 bases lay in between. The CDR3 is 15 amino acids. In DNA form, the CDR3 reads TGTGCCAGCAGCTTATGGCCACAGCCACAAGAGACCCAGTACTTC. This translates into CASSLWPQPQETQYF.

The chain couples TRBV29-1 to TRBJ1-2; 9 bases are shared with TRBD1. After removal of 5 bases from V and 5 bases from J, the junction contained 18 bases not matched to a gene. CDR1 is SQVTM, CDR2 ANQGSEA, per germline. The CDR3 sequence is 17 residues long. The CDR3 nucleotides read TGCAGCGTTCCGCCAGGACAGGGGAAAAGAAACCCGTATGGCTACACCTTC. Translating gives CSVPPGQGKRNPYGYTF. Full variable domain (missing parts from reference TRBV29-1 and TRBJ1-2): SAVISQKPSRDICQRGTSLTIQCQVDSQVTMMFWYRQQPGQSLTLIATANQGSEATYESGFVIDKFPISRPNLTFSTLTVSNMSPEDSSIYLCSVPPGQGKRNPYGYTFGSGTRLTVV.

In this sample, this clone turned up many times. V is TRBV6-5 and J is TRBJ2-2; possible D gene TRBD1, 6 bases. Between the trimmed V and J ends, which lost 8 bases and 4 bases, there was a span of 17 bases. Germline loops: CDR1 MNHEY, CDR2 SVGAGI. This CDR3 region has 15 residues. CDR3 protein: CASQGLVMGTGELFF. CDR3 nucleotides: TGTGCCAGCCAGGGGCTTGTGATGGGCACCGGGGAGCTGTTTTTT.

This clone was counted once. The gene calls are TRBV7-8 and TRBJ1-4; 7 bases fit TRBD1. The length of the CDR3 is 17 residues. CDR1 and CDR2 (germline): SGHVS, FQNEAQ. V was clipped by 5 bases and J by 0 bases; unmatched bases: 9. This CDR3 reads CASSRDGTAATNEKLFF. Here the CDR3 DNA reads TGTGCCAGCAGCCGAGACGGGACAGCAGCAACTAATGAAAAACTGTTTTTT.

The chain uses TRBV29-1 and TRBJ1-1, with TRBD1 matching 9 bases. CDR1 SQVTM and CDR2 ANQGSEA come from the germline V gene. The trim removed 5 bases at V and 5 bases at J, leaving 6 bases unmatched. This CDR3 comprises 13 residues. The CDR3 loop is CSVRDREGTEAFF. The CDR3 coding sequence is TGCAGCGTTCGGGACAGGGAGGGAACTGAAGCTTTCTTT.

V is TRBV11-3 and J is TRBJ2-1, with TRBD2 matching 7 bases. V trimming: 1 base; J trimming: 5 bases; junction bases outside the gene matches: 2. Germline assignment: CDR1 SGHNT and CDR2 YENEEA. The CDR3 contains 14 residues. DNA for the CDR3: TGTGCCAGCAGCTTAGGAGCGGGGAACAATGAGCAGTTCTTC. Encoded protein: CASSLGAGNNEQFF.

In DNA form, the CDR3 reads TGTGCCAGCATCATTAACAGTAACACTGAAGCTTTCTTT. Translated: CASIINSNTEAFF. This sequence joins TRBV6-5 and TRBJ1-1; D uncertain. V gave up 7 bases and J gave up 2 bases, with 11 bases separating them. This CDR3 is built from 13 residues. The germline V gene encodes CDR1 MNHEY and CDR2 SVGAGI.

This clone was counted only a few times. This chain uses TRBV7-9 with TRBJ1-2; TRBD1 might be the D (5 bases). Germline CDR1 is SEHNR and CDR2 is FQNEAQ (reference sequence). This CDR3 is built from 13 residues. Deletions cut 2 bases from V and 6 bases from J, with 10 bases between. CDR3 bases: TGTGCCAGCAGCTTATCAGGGCCCCATGGCTACACCTTC. Residues: CASSLSGPHGYTF. Full variable domain (remainder filled in from reference TRBV7-9 and TRBJ1-2): DTGVSQNPRHKITKRGQNVTFRCDPISEHNRLYWYRQTLGQGPEFLTYFQNEAQLEKSRLLSDRFSAERPKGSFSTLEIQRTEQGDSAMYLCASSLSGPHGYTFGSGTRLTVV.